The 12 T cell receptor beta chains given below trace back to one sample, sequenced in a study of blood T cell repertoires in COVID-19. Clones were read by immunoSEQ multiplex PCR, and TCRdb kept only the in-frame ones, dropping some. The table records roughly 180,000 clones, roughly four fifths of them present only once. The sequenced sample was peripheral blood. The receptors stem from a human donor in a cohort sampled during active COVID-19.

V is TRBV7-9 and J is TRBJ1-6; D gene uncertain. Germline V gene lookup returns CDR1 SEHNR and CDR2 FQNEAQ (reference sequence). This CDR3 has 14 residues. V gave up 3 bases and J gave up 7 bases, with 10 bases separating them. In DNA, the CDR3 is TGTGCCAGCAGCTTTTTAGCGGGAAATTCACCCCTCCACTTT. This sequence encodes CASSFLAGNSPLHF.

The chain couples TRBV5-8 to TRBJ2-6; no reliable D call. The CDR3 has 17 residues. CDR1 is SGHTS, CDR2 YDEGEE, per germline. Trimming cost V 4 bases and J 0 bases, with 14 bases left between them. Here the CDR3 DNA reads TGTGCCAGCAGCCCTGAATATGAGCCCTCTGGGGCCAACGTCCTGACTTTC. It codes for CASSPEYEPSGANVLTF.

This clone came up once. The J gene is TRBJ1-3, the V gene TRBV5-1, with 8 positions matching TRBD1. CDR1 and CDR2 from the germline V gene are SGHRS and YFSETQ. V shed 3 bases and J 3 bases; nucleotides not matched to a gene: 5. The CDR3 covers 15 residues. The CDR3 DNA reads TGCGCCAGCAGCTCGGGGACAGGTGGTGGAAACACCATATATTTT. Its protein is CASSSGTGGGNTIYF. Full variable domain (outside the CDR3, taken from reference TRBV5-1 and TRBJ1-3): KAGVTQTPRYLIKTRGQQVTLSCSPISGHRSVSWYQQTPGQGLQFLFEYFSETQRNKGNFPGRFSGRQFSNSRSEMNVSTLELGDSALYLCASSSGTGGGNTIYFGEGSWLTVV.

J is TRBJ1-2 and V is TRBV19, with D tentatively TRBD1 (6 bases). Germline values: CDR1 LNHDA, CDR2 SQIVND (reference sequence). Deletions cut 4 bases from V and 4 bases from J, with 19 bases between. The CDR3 is made up of 16 amino acids. The CDR3 DNA reads TGTGCCAGTAGTAAAGAACAGGGCCCCCTCCGCTATGGCTACACCTTC. It specifies CASSKEQGPLRYGYTF. Full variable domain (remainder filled in from reference TRBV19 and TRBJ1-2): DGGITQSPKYLFRKEGQNVTLSCEQNLNHDAMYWYRQDPGQGLRLIYYSQIVNDFQKGDIAEGYSVSREKKESFPLTVTSAQKNPTAFYLCASSKEQGPLRYGYTFGSGTRLTVV.

The CDR3 region is CAWSRTGPSNQPQHF. CDR3 DNA: TGTGCCTGGAGTAGGACAGGCCCGAGCAATCAGCCCCAGCATTTT. The rearrangement joins TRBV30 to TRBJ1-5; 7 bases fit TRBD1. The germline gives CDR1 GTSNPN, CDR2 SVGIG (reference sequence). The CDR3 totals 15 residues. J gave up 1 base and V 2 bases, and 5 bases lay outside the gene matches.

This clone was seen a single time. The CDR3 region is CASSGPGTVYEQYF. The CDR3, as DNA: TGCGCCAGCAGCGGGCCCGGGACTGTGTACGAGCAGTACTTC. This sequence joins TRBV5-1 and TRBJ2-7; tentatively, D is TRBD2 (6 bases). The length of the CDR3 is 14 residues. CDR1 SGHRS and CDR2 YFSETQ come from the germline V gene. V lost 4 bases, J lost 4 bases, and 15 bases lay in between.

The chain carries TRBV27 and TRBJ1-2; TRBD1 agrees at 8 bases. V lost 6 bases to trimming and J lost 8 bases; unmatched junction nucleotides: 8. The CDR3 totals 13 residues. Germline-derived CDR1 and CDR2 are MNHEY and SMNVEV (reference sequence). Written as DNA, the CDR3 is TGTGCCAGCAGGCAGGGGGCAGGTGGGGGCTACACCTTC. Its protein product is CASRQGAGGGYTF.

The V gene is TRBV5-1, the J gene TRBJ2-5; no clear D gene. This CDR3 is 14 amino acids long. V lost 5 bases to trimming and J lost 5 bases, with 16 bases between them. Germline lookup yields CDR1 SGHRS and CDR2 YFSETQ. This CDR3 reads CASSGKVPQETQYF. CDR3 coding DNA: TGCGCCAGCAGTGGCAAAGTGCCTCAGGAGACCCAGTACTTC.

CDR3: CASSPSFLANYGYTF. DNA for the CDR3: TGTGCCAGCAGTCCCTCCTTCTTAGCTAACTATGGCTACACCTTC. This sequence joins TRBV27 and TRBJ1-2; unclear D gene. CDR1 is MNHEY, CDR2 SMNVEV, per germline (reference sequence). With 5 bases removed from V and 0 bases from J, the gap between germline ends came to 13 bases. This CDR3 comprises 15 residues.

The gene calls are TRBV5-1 and TRBJ2-7, with a possible D match to TRBD2 (6 bases). In germline, CDR1 is SGHRS, CDR2 YFSETQ. The CDR3 loop spans 12 amino acids. The V and J ends lost 3 bases and 4 bases respectively, with 8 bases between them. The CDR3 sequence is CASSSGLYEQYF. The CDR3 DNA is TGCGCCAGCAGCTCGGGACTTTACGAGCAGTACTTC.

V usage is TRBV30 and J usage is TRBJ2-5; 9 nucleotides match TRBD1. The CDR3 loop spans 13 amino acids. The J segment lost 5 bases and the V segment lost 8 bases, leaving 9 bases of the junction unmatched. Germline V gene sequence: CDR1 GTSNPN, CDR2 SVGIG (reference sequence). In DNA form, the CDR3 reads TGTGCCCAGACAGGGGGTGTACCCGAGACCCAGTACTTC. This sequence encodes CAQTGGVPETQYF.

At least ten counts were recorded for this clone. The chain's CDR3 is CATSDPGTSGTGELFF. CDR3 in DNA: TGTGCCACCAGTGATCCCGGGACTAGTGGGACCGGGGAGCTGTTTTTT. This rearrangement joins TRBV24-1 to TRBJ2-2, with 8 bases aligning to TRBD2. Germline V gene sequence: CDR1 KGHDR, CDR2 SFDVKD. The CDR3 loop spans 16 amino acids. The junction had 7 bases not matched to a gene; V was cut back by 3 bases and J by 5 bases.